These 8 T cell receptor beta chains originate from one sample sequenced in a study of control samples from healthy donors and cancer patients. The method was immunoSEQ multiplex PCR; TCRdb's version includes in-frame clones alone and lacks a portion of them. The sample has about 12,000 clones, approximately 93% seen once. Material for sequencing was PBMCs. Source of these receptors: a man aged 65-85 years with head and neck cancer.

The CDR3 reads CASSPLLGGGPPKETQYF. The CDR3 DNA sequence: TGTGCCAGCTCACCCTTGTTGGGGGGAGGCCCGCCTAAAGAGACCCAGTACTTC. The genes are TRBV18 and TRBJ2-5, with D possibly matching TRBD2 (6 bases). The CDR3 runs to 18 residues. Germline CDR1 KGHSH, CDR2 LQKENI. V shed 3 bases and J shed 3 bases, with 23 bases lying between them.

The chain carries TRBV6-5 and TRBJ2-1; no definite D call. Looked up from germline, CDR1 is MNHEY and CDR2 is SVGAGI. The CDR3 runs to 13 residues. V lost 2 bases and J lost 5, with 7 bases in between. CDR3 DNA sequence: TGTGCCAGCAGTTACATGGGGAACAATGAGCAGTTCTTC. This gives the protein CASSYMGNNEQFF.

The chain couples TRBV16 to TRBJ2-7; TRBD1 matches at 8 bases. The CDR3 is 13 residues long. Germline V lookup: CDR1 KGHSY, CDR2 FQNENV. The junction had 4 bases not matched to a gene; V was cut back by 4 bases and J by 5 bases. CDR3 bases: TGTGCCAGCAGCCTCGACAGGGGAAACGAGCAGTACTTC. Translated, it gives CASSLDRGNEQYF.

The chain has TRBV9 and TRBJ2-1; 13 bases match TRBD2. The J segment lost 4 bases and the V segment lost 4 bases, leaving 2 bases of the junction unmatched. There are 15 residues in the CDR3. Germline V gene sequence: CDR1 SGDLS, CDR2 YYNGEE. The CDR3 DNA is TGTGCCAGCAGCCTGACTAGCGGGGGGTACAATGAGCAGTTCTTC. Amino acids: CASSLTSGGYNEQFF.

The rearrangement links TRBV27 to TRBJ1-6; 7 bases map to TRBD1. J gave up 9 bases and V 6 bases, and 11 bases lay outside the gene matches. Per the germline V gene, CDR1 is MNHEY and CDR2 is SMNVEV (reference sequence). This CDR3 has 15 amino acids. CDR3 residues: CASRPLTGTTSPLHF. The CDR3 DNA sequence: TGTGCCAGCAGACCATTGACAGGGACAACTTCACCCCTCCACTTT.

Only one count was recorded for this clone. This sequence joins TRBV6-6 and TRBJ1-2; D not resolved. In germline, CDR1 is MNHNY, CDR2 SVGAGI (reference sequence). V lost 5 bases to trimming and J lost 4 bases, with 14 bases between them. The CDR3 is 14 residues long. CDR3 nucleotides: TGTGCCAGCAGTAACCTTCGCCTGGGCTATGGCTACACCTTC. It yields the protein CASSNLRLGYGYTF.

The chain's CDR3 is CASSAPLRPGDTEAFF. The CDR3 DNA sequence: TGCGCCAGCAGCGCTCCGCTTCGCCCAGGGGACACTGAAGCTTTCTTT. The rearrangement joins TRBV4-1 to TRBJ1-1, with D possibly being TRBD1 (6 bases). CDR1 is MGHRA, CDR2 YSYEKL, per germline. The germline V and J ends were trimmed by 5 bases and 3 bases, with 19 bases remaining between them. This CDR3 is 16 amino acids long.

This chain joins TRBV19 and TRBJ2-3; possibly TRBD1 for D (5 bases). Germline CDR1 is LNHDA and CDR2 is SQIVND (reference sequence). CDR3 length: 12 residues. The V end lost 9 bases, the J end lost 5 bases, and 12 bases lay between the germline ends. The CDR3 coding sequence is TGTGCCAGCAGGGTTTCGGGAGATACGCAGTATTTT. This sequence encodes CASRVSGDTQYF. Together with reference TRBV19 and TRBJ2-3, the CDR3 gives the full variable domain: DGGITQSPKYLFRKEGQNVTLSCEQNLNHDAMYWYRQDPGQGLRLIYYSQIVNDFQKGDIAEGYSVSREKKESFPLTVTSAQKNPTAFYLCASRVSGDTQYFGPGTRLTVL.